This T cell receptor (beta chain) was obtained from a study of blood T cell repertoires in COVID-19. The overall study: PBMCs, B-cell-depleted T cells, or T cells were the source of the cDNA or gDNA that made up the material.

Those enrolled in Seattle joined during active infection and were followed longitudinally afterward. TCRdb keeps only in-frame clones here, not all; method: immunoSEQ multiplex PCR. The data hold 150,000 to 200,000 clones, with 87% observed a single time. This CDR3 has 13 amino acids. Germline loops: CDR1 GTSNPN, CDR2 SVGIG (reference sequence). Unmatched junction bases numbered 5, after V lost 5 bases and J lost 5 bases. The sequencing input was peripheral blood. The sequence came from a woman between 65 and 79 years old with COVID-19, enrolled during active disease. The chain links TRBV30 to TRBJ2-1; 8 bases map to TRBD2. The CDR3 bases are TGTGCCTGGCATAGCGGGGTCAACAATGAGCAGTTCTTC. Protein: CAWHSGVNNEQFF.